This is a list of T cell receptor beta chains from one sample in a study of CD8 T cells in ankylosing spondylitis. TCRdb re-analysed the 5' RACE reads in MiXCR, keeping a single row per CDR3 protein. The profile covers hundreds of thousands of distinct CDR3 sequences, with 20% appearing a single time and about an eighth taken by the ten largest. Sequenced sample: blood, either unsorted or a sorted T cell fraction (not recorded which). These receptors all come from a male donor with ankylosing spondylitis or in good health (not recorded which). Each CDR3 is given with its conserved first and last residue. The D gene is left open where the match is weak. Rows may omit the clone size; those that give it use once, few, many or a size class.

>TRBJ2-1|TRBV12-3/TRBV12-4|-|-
CASSWGIQQFF
TGTGCCAGCAGTTGGGGGATCCAGCAGTTCTTC
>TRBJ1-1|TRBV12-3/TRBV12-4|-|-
CASSYALNTEAFF
TGTGCCAGCAGTTACGCCCTGAACACTGAAGCTTTCTTT
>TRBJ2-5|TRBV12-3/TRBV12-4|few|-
CASSWGGPGETQYF
TGTGCCAGCAGTTGGGGGGGGCCGGGAGAGACCCAGTACTTC
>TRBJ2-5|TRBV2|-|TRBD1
CASSEEVGGLETQYF
TGTGCCAGCAGTGAAGAGGTAGGGGGCTTGGAGACCCAGTACTTC
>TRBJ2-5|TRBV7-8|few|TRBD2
CASSQAATSGETQYF
TGTGCCAGCAGTCAAGCCGCGACTAGCGGCGAGACCCAGTACTTC
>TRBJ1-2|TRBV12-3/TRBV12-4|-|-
CASSFGSFGYTF
TGTGCCAGCAGTTTCGGCAGCTTTGGCTACACCTTC
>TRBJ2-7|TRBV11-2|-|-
CASSPTAGHHYEQYF
TGTGCCAGCAGCCCAACGGCGGGACACCACTACGAGCAGTACTTC
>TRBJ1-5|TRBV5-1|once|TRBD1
CASSLTGGPEPQHF
TGCGCCAGCAGCTTGACAGGGGGACCTGAGCCCCAGCATTTT
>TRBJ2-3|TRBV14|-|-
CASSHTGYSDTQYF
TGTGCCAGCAGCCACACCGGATATTCGGATACGCAGTATTTT
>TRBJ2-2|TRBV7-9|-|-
CASSQVGGELFF
TGTGCCAGCAGCCAGGTGGGCGGGGAGCTGTTTTTT
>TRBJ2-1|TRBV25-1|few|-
CASSASVNEQFF
TGTGCCAGCAGTGCGTCGGTCAATGAGCAGTTCTTC
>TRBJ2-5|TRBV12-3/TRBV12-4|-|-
CASSLAGTEQETQYF
TGTGCCAGCAGTTTAGCTGGAACAGAACAAGAGACCCAGTACTTC
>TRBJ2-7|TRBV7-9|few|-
CASSFSSGEQYF
TGTGCCAGCAGCTTTTCTAGTGGCGAGCAGTACTTC
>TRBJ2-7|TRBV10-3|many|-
CAISESSGFYEQYF
TGTGCCATCAGTGAGTCCTCTGGGTTCTACGAGCAGTACTTC
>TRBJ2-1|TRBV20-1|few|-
CSARARLAGNEQFF
TGCAGTGCTAGAGCACGGCTAGCTGGGAATGAGCAGTTCTTC
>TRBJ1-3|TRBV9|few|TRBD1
CASSWTGHSGNTIYF
TGTGCCAGCAGCTGGACAGGGCATAGTGGAAACACCATATATTTT
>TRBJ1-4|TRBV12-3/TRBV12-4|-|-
CASSQSNRGEKLFF
TGTGCCAGCAGTCAATCAAACCGAGGTGAAAAACTGTTTTTT
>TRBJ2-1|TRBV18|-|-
CASSRTASDEQFF
TGTGCCAGCTCGCGGACAGCTTCCGATGAGCAGTTCTTC
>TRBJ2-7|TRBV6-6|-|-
CASSYSEYEQYF
TGTGCCAGCAGTTACTCGGAATACGAGCAGTACTTC
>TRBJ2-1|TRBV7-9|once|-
CASSLATAWDEQFF
TGTGCCAGCAGCTTAGCGACAGCCTGGGATGAGCAGTTCTTC
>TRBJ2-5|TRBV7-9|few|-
CASSPRDPKNEETQYF
TGTGCCAGCAGCCCCCGGGACCCCAAAAATGAAGAGACCCAGTACTTC
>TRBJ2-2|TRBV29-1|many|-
CSVHRDTGELFF
TGCAGCGTCCACAGGGACACCGGGGAGCTGTTTTTT
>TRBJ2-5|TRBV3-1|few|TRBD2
CASSQDYGGGETQYF
TGTGCCAGCAGCCAAGATTACGGCGGGGGAGAGACCCAGTACTTC
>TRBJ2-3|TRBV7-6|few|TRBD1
CASSAPGGGTDTQYF
TGTGCCAGCAGCGCTCCAGGGGGTGGCACAGATACGCAGTATTTT
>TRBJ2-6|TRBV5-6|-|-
CASSSVEVKTGANVLTF
TGTGCCAGCAGCTCCGTGGAGGTAAAAACTGGGGCCAACGTCCTGACTTTC
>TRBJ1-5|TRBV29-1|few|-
CREGPHNQPQHF
TGTAGGGAGGGGCCGCACAATCAGCCCCAGCATTTT
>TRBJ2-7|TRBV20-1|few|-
CSARDHRVGTYEQYF
TGCAGTGCTAGAGATCACAGGGTGGGGACCTACGAGCAGTACTTC
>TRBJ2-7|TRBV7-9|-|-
CASSLGRAPHEQYF
TGTGCCAGCAGCTTGGGCAGGGCCCCCCACGAGCAGTACTTC
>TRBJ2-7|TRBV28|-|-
CASSLMGAVALDEQYF
TGTGCCAGCAGTTTGATGGGGGCCGTAGCCCTAGACGAGCAGTACTTC
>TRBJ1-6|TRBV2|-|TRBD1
CASSAVRDSSLNSPLHF
TGTGCCAGCAGTGCGGTCCGGGACAGCTCTCTAAATTCACCCCTCCACTTT
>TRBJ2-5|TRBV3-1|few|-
CASSQEKGLEETQYF
TGTGCCAGCAGCCAAGAAAAGGGGCTGGAGGAGACCCAGTACTTC
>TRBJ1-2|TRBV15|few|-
CATSGGQSYYGYTF
TGTGCCACCAGCGGTGGACAGTCCTACTATGGCTACACCTTC
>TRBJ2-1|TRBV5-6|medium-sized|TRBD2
CASTLGLAGGGEQFF
TGTGCCAGCACCTTGGGGCTAGCGGGGGGGGGTGAGCAGTTCTTC
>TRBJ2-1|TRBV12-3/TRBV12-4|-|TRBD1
CTSSSGQGDVPIVGEQFF
TGTACCAGCAGCTCGGGACAGGGAGACGTCCCTATTGTGGGTGAGCAGTTCTTC
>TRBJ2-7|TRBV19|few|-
CASEEGIGEQYF
TGTGCCAGTGAGGAGGGGATCGGCGAGCAGTACTTC
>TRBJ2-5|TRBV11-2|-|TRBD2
CASSPTTSGDQETQYF
TGTGCCAGCAGCCCTACGACTAGCGGGGACCAAGAGACCCAGTACTTC
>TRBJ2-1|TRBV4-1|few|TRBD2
CASSQDQWGGYNEQFF
TGCGCCAGCAGCCAAGATCAGTGGGGGGGGTACAATGAGCAGTTCTTC
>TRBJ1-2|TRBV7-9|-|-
CASSLARRDYTF
TGTGCCAGCAGCTTAGCGCGAAGGGACTACACCTTC
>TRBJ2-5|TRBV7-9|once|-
CASRNTPGFSETQYF
TGTGCCAGCAGGAACACACCAGGGTTTTCAGAGACCCAGTACTTC
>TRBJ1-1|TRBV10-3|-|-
CAISEEDTNTEAFF
TGTGCCATCAGTGAGGAGGACACGAACACTGAAGCTTTCTTT
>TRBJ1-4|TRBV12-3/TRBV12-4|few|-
CASSSWTANEKLFF
TGTGCCAGCAGTTCTTGGACAGCTAATGAAAAACTGTTTTTT
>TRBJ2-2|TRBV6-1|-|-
CASIGNTGELFF
TGTGCCAGCATCGGTAACACCGGGGAGCTGTTTTTT
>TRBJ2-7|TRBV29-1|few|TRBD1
CSVGGLTGTASYEQYF
TGCAGCGTTGGGGGTCTAACCGGGACAGCGTCCTACGAGCAGTACTTC
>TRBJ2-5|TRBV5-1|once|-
CASSLVSGGETQYF
TGCGCCAGCAGCTTGGTTTCCGGGGGAGAGACCCAGTACTTC
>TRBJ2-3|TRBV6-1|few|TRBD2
CASSLTSGHTDTQYF
TGTGCCAGCAGTCTTACTAGCGGGCACACAGATACGCAGTATTTT
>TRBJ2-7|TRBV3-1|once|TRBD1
CASSQVLRGRYEQYF
TGTGCCAGCAGCCAAGTGTTGAGGGGGCGATACGAGCAGTACTTC
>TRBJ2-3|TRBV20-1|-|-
CSATVTDTQYF
TGCAGTGCCACAGTTACAGATACGCAGTATTTT
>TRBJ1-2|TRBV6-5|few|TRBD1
CASSYSSTGGRAGYTF
TGTGCCAGCAGTTACTCGTCGACAGGGGGGCGTGCTGGCTACACCTTC
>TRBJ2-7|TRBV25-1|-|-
CASSDPGYEQYF
TGTGCCAGCAGCGATCCGGGCTACGAGCAGTACTTC
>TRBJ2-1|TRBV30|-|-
CAWSVDQGSYNEQFF
TGTGCCTGGAGTGTAGACCAGGGCTCCTACAATGAGCAGTTCTTC
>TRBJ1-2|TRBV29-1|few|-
CSVPGQGNGYTF
TGCAGCGTGCCCGGGCAGGGGAATGGCTACACCTTC
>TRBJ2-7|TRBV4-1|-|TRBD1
CASSLGQTIPYEQYF
TGCGCCAGCAGCCTGGGACAGACGATCCCCTACGAGCAGTACTTC
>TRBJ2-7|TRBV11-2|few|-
CASSSDRSYEQYF
TGTGCCAGCAGTTCCGACAGGTCCTACGAGCAGTACTTC